Listed below are T cell receptor beta chains from one sample, sequenced in a study of cytomegalovirus exposure and HLA in healthy donors. The data were produced by immunoSEQ multiplex PCR, yet TCRdb's version contains in-frame clones alone and is incomplete. This sample has about 130,000 clones, with just under 85% found just once. Sequences were obtained from PBMCs. These receptors all come from a boy younger than 10 in good health and CMV-seronegative. The CDR3 runs from the conserved cysteine through the conserved F or W. Fields, in order: CDR3 length, clone size, D gene, V gene, J gene, CDR3 protein, CDR3 DNA. The D gene is left open where the match is weak. Size tells how often a clone was seen (once, few, many) or the class of an expanded clone, and some rows leave it out.

CDR3 length: 14; clone size: -; D gene: TRBD1; V gene: TRBV6-5; J gene: TRBJ1-2; CDR3 protein: CASSHPGTGSGYTF; CDR3 DNA: TGTGCCAGCAGTCACCCCGGGACAGGGAGCGGCTACACCTTC
CDR3 length: 17; clone size: -; D gene: -; V gene: TRBV11-3; J gene: TRBJ1-6; CDR3 protein: CASSGGGIEDECSPLHF; CDR3 DNA: TGTGCCAGCAGCGGGGGAGGTATTGAAGACGAGTGTTCACCCCTCCACTTT
CDR3 length: 17; clone size: -; D gene: TRBD2; V gene: TRBV29-1; J gene: TRBJ2-5; CDR3 protein: CSVEGTSGRGAFLAQYF; CDR3 DNA: TGCAGCGTTGAAGGGACTAGCGGGAGGGGGGCTTTCTTGGCCCAGTACTTC
CDR3 length: 16; clone size: -; D gene: -; V gene: TRBV4-2; J gene: TRBJ2-2; CDR3 protein: CASSQVLRGSTGELFF; CDR3 DNA: TGTGCCAGCAGCCAAGTTTTACGGGGGAGCACCGGGGAGCTGTTTTTT
CDR3 length: 15; clone size: -; D gene: -; V gene: TRBV19; J gene: TRBJ1-5; CDR3 protein: CASSYPLQGDQPQHF; CDR3 DNA: TGTGCCAGTAGTTACCCCCTGCAGGGCGATCAGCCCCAGCATTTT
CDR3 length: 14; clone size: -; D gene: -; V gene: TRBV7-8; J gene: TRBJ2-7; CDR3 protein: CASSPLFPDYEQYF; CDR3 DNA: TGTGCCAGCAGCCCACTGTTCCCTGACTACGAGCAGTACTTC
CDR3 length: 12; clone size: -; D gene: -; V gene: TRBV28; J gene: TRBJ1-2; CDR3 protein: CASSLLRYGYTF; CDR3 DNA: TGTGCCAGCAGTTTATTGCGCTATGGCTACACCTTC
CDR3 length: 14; clone size: -; D gene: TRBD2; V gene: TRBV6-4; J gene: TRBJ2-3; CDR3 protein: CASSARGGHDTQYF; CDR3 DNA: TGTGCCAGCAGTGCCCGGGGGGGCCACGATACGCAGTATTTT
CDR3 length: 14; clone size: -; D gene: -; V gene: TRBV30; J gene: TRBJ1-5; CDR3 protein: CAWSAQGGNQPQHF; CDR3 DNA: TGTGCCTGGAGTGCCCAGGGTGGCAATCAGCCCCAGCATTTT
CDR3 length: 14; clone size: -; D gene: TRBD1; V gene: TRBV4-3; J gene: TRBJ1-4; CDR3 protein: CASSGTGEREKLFF; CDR3 DNA: TGCGCCAGCAGCGGGACAGGGGAACGGGAAAAACTGTTTTTT
CDR3 length: 14; clone size: -; D gene: -; V gene: TRBV6-1; J gene: TRBJ2-5; CDR3 protein: CASSEVSPQETQYF; CDR3 DNA: TGTGCCAGCAGTGAAGTCAGTCCTCAAGAGACCCAGTACTTC
CDR3 length: 13; clone size: -; D gene: -; V gene: TRBV27; J gene: TRBJ1-5; CDR3 protein: CASSLSSNQPQHF; CDR3 DNA: TGTGCCAGCAGTCTCAGTAGCAATCAGCCCCAGCATTTT
CDR3 length: 15; clone size: once; D gene: -; V gene: TRBV15; J gene: TRBJ2-1; CDR3 protein: CATSRGRGAVNEQFF; CDR3 DNA: TGTGCCACCAGCAGAGGTCGGGGTGCGGTCAATGAGCAGTTCTTC
CDR3 length: 13; clone size: -; D gene: -; V gene: TRBV5-6; J gene: TRBJ2-7; CDR3 protein: CASSLSQGYEQYF; CDR3 DNA: TGTGCCAGCAGCTTGTCGCAGGGCTACGAGCAGTACTTC
CDR3 length: 15; clone size: -; D gene: TRBD1; V gene: TRBV11-2; J gene: TRBJ1-2; CDR3 protein: CASSLGVQGFDGYTF; CDR3 DNA: TGTGCCAGCAGCTTAGGGGTACAGGGGTTTGATGGCTACACCTTC
CDR3 length: 13; clone size: few; D gene: TRBD1; V gene: TRBV19; J gene: TRBJ1-6; CDR3 protein: CASSWTGNSPLHF; CDR3 DNA: TGTGCCAGTAGCTGGACAGGAAATTCACCCCTCCACTTT
CDR3 length: 12; clone size: -; D gene: -; V gene: TRBV4-2; J gene: TRBJ1-2; CDR3 protein: CASSASARGYTF; CDR3 DNA: TGTGCCAGCAGCGCCTCCGCGAGGGGCTACACCTTC
CDR3 length: 20; clone size: -; D gene: -; V gene: TRBV18; J gene: TRBJ1-2; CDR3 protein: CASSPNTPGKRDDRLFGYTF; CDR3 DNA: TGTGCCAGCTCACCCAACACACCAGGGAAAAGAGATGATCGTCTATTTGGCTACACCTTC
CDR3 length: 16; clone size: -; D gene: TRBD1; V gene: TRBV6-1; J gene: TRBJ1-5; CDR3 protein: CASSATRQGANQPQHF; CDR3 DNA: TGTGCCAGCAGTGCCACCCGACAGGGGGCCAATCAGCCCCAGCATTTT
CDR3 length: 15; clone size: -; D gene: -; V gene: TRBV6-5; J gene: TRBJ1-1; CDR3 protein: CASSGPGGGGSEAFF; CDR3 DNA: TGTGCCAGCAGTGGGCCGGGGGGAGGAGGGAGTGAAGCTTTCTTT
CDR3 length: 15; clone size: -; D gene: TRBD2; V gene: TRBV27; J gene: TRBJ2-7; CDR3 protein: CASSSLAGAYYEQYF; CDR3 DNA: TGTGCCAGCAGTTCCTTAGCGGGAGCCTACTACGAGCAGTACTTC
CDR3 length: 13; clone size: -; D gene: TRBD1; V gene: TRBV2; J gene: TRBJ1-5; CDR3 protein: CASSYRGLQPQHF; CDR3 DNA: TGTGCCAGCAGTTACAGGGGGCTTCAGCCCCAGCATTTT
CDR3 length: 11; clone size: -; D gene: -; V gene: TRBV6-1; J gene: TRBJ1-1; CDR3 protein: CASSEEVGAFF; CDR3 DNA: TGTGCCAGCAGTGAGGAGGTCGGAGCTTTCTTT
CDR3 length: 15; clone size: few; D gene: TRBD1; V gene: TRBV19; J gene: TRBJ2-2; CDR3 protein: CASSPDRENTGELFF; CDR3 DNA: TGTGCCAGTAGCCCGGACAGGGAGAACACCGGGGAGCTGTTTTTT
CDR3 length: 14; clone size: -; D gene: -; V gene: TRBV7-2; J gene: TRBJ1-6; CDR3 protein: CASSLSGSNSPLHF; CDR3 DNA: TGTGCCAGCAGCTTATCGGGGAGTAATTCACCCCTCCACTTT
CDR3 length: 15; clone size: -; D gene: -; V gene: TRBV7-9; J gene: TRBJ1-6; CDR3 protein: CSSRQGGAGNSPLHF; CDR3 DNA: TGTTCCAGCAGACAAGGCGGGGCGGGTAATTCACCCCTCCACTTT
CDR3 length: 16; clone size: -; D gene: TRBD1; V gene: TRBV7-6; J gene: TRBJ1-1; CDR3 protein: CASSLEQGDLNTEAFF; CDR3 DNA: TGTGCCAGCAGCTTGGAACAGGGGGATTTAAACACTGAAGCTTTCTTT
CDR3 length: 14; clone size: -; D gene: -; V gene: TRBV27; J gene: TRBJ2-5; CDR3 protein: CASSFLGGQETQYF; CDR3 DNA: TGTGCCAGCAGTTTTCTCGGCGGCCAAGAGACCCAGTACTTC
CDR3 length: 14; clone size: -; D gene: TRBD1; V gene: TRBV19; J gene: TRBJ2-7; CDR3 protein: CASSRRTGKGEQYF; CDR3 DNA: TGTGCCAGTAGTCGTCGGACAGGGAAGGGCGAGCAGTACTTC
CDR3 length: 14; clone size: -; D gene: -; V gene: TRBV27; J gene: TRBJ1-1; CDR3 protein: CASWSTAMNTEAFF; CDR3 DNA: TGTGCCAGCTGGTCGACAGCCATGAACACTGAAGCTTTCTTT
CDR3 length: 18; clone size: -; D gene: TRBD2; V gene: TRBV5-4; J gene: TRBJ2-5; CDR3 protein: CASSPPGLAGGGRETQYF; CDR3 DNA: TGTGCCAGCAGCCCACCTGGACTAGCGGGAGGAGGGAGGGAGACCCAGTACTTC
CDR3 length: 15; clone size: -; D gene: -; V gene: TRBV7-9; J gene: TRBJ1-1; CDR3 protein: CASSWKSTGDTEAFF; CDR3 DNA: TGTGCCAGCAGCTGGAAATCGACAGGCGACACTGAAGCTTTCTTT
CDR3 length: 17; clone size: few; D gene: -; V gene: TRBV6-1; J gene: TRBJ1-1; CDR3 protein: CASSESLTSLGRTEAFF; CDR3 DNA: TGTGCCAGCAGTGAGTCCCTTACGAGCTTGGGGAGAACTGAAGCTTTCTTT
CDR3 length: 17; clone size: -; D gene: -; V gene: TRBV23-1; J gene: TRBJ2-1; CDR3 protein: CASSRGGPLHTYNEQFF; CDR3 DNA: TGCGCCAGCAGTCGTGGAGGACCACTTCACACCTACAATGAGCAGTTCTTC
CDR3 length: 13; clone size: -; D gene: -; V gene: TRBV6-1; J gene: TRBJ1-6; CDR3 protein: CASIRQNNSPLHF; CDR3 DNA: TGTGCCAGCATAAGACAAAATAATTCACCCCTCCACTTT
CDR3 length: 15; clone size: -; D gene: TRBD1; V gene: TRBV7-9; J gene: TRBJ1-5; CDR3 protein: CASSSLDRDGQPQHF; CDR3 DNA: TGTGCCAGCAGCTCCCTCGACAGGGATGGTCAGCCCCAGCATTTT
CDR3 length: 15; clone size: -; D gene: TRBD2; V gene: TRBV9; J gene: TRBJ2-1; CDR3 protein: CASSVWTSVYNEQFF; CDR3 DNA: TGTGCCAGCAGCGTCTGGACTAGCGTTTACAATGAGCAGTTCTTC
CDR3 length: 14; clone size: -; D gene: -; V gene: TRBV5-3; J gene: TRBJ1-1; CDR3 protein: CARNRLTVNTEAFF; CDR3 DNA: TGTGCCAGAAACCGATTAACAGTGAACACTGAAGCTTTCTTT
CDR3 length: 14; clone size: -; D gene: -; V gene: TRBV6-6; J gene: TRBJ2-1; CDR3 protein: CASSVSETYNEQFF; CDR3 DNA: TGTGCCAGTTCGGTGAGCGAGACCTACAATGAGCAGTTCTTC
CDR3 length: 16; clone size: -; D gene: -; V gene: TRBV2; J gene: TRBJ2-5; CDR3 protein: CASSEGFWQVQETQYF; CDR3 DNA: TGTGCCAGCAGTGAAGGATTCTGGCAGGTCCAAGAGACCCAGTACTTC
CDR3 length: 16; clone size: -; D gene: -; V gene: TRBV28; J gene: TRBJ2-1; CDR3 protein: CASSLPGTPSLDEQFF; CDR3 DNA: TGTGCCAGCAGTTTACCCGGGACACCTTCACTCGATGAGCAGTTCTTC
CDR3 length: 12; clone size: -; D gene: -; V gene: TRBV12-5; J gene: TRBJ2-5; CDR3 protein: CASGLDRETQYF; CDR3 DNA: TGTGCTAGTGGTTTGGACAGGGAGACCCAGTACTTC